This T cell receptor beta chain was retrieved from a study of cytomegalovirus exposure and HLA in healthy donors. Assay used: immunoSEQ multiplex PCR; TCRdb lists only in-frame clones, some missing. The table lists more than 95,000 clones, around 88% of them singletons. Whole-study findings and limits: In vitro experiments confirmed that three CMV-associated chains were specific for CMV antigens. The majority of TCR sequences were rare, yet some public TCRs appeared in many donors. The TCR clusters that emerged in the first cohort tended, a later analysis found, to co-occur in the roughly 130 validation repertoires. The study put some 150 TCR beta chains on its list as cytomegalovirus-associated.

V gave up 4 bases and J gave up 1 base, with 10 bases separating them. Germline-derived CDR1 and CDR2 are GTSNPN and SVGIG (reference sequence). The CDR3 contains 13 residues. Worth noting for this clone: As yet, its antigen is unknown.

What was sequenced was PBMCs. This chain joins TRBV30 and TRBJ1-1; D is unresolved. The TCR was taken from a man between 18 and 35 years old in good health and CMV-seronegative. CDR3 nucleotide sequence: TGTGCCTGGATTGGGCAGCCGAACACTGAAGCTTTCTTT. Its protein product is CAWIGQPNTEAFF. The full variable domain, with the rest looked up from reference TRBV30 and TRBJ1-1, is SQTIHQWPATLVQPVGSPLSLECTVEGTSNPNLYWYRQAAGRGLQLLFYSVGIGQISSEVPQNLSASRPQDRQFILSSKKLLLSDSGFYLCAWIGQPNTEAFFGQGTRLTVV.